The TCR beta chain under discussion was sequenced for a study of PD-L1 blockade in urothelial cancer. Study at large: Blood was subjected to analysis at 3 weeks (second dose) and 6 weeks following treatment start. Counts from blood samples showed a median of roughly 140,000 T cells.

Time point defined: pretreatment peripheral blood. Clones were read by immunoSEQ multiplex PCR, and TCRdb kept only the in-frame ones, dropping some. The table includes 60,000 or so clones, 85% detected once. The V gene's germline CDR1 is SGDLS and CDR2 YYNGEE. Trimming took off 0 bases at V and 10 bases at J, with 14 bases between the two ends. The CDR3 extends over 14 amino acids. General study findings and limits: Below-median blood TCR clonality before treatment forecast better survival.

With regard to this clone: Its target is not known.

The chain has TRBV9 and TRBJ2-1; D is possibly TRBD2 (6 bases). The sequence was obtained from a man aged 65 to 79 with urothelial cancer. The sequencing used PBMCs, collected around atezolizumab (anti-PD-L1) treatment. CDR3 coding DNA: TGTGCCAGCAGCGTAGAAGGAGGGTGGGACGAGCAGTTCTTC. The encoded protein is CASSVEGGWDEQFF.